These T cell receptor beta chains were read from a single sample in a study of CD4+ T cells in melanoma. Produced via immunoSEQ multiplex PCR; TCRdb's table is partial and in-frame only. The sample contains about 140,000 clones, roughly 91% of which appear only once. The receptors derive from a human donor with melanoma. Each CDR3 is given with its conserved first and last residue. The D gene is left open where the match is weak. Some rows have no size entry. The others give once, few or many, or a class for an expanded clone.

D	size	V	J	CDR3	DNA
-	-	TRBV6-6	TRBJ2-2	CASSYNTGELFF	TGTGCCAGCAGTTACAACACCGGGGAGCTGTTTTTT
-	-	TRBV7-9	TRBJ1-1	CASSPLMNTEAFF	TGTGCCAGCAGCCCCCTCATGAACACTGAAGCTTTCTTT
-	-	TRBV6-6	TRBJ1-1	CASSYSKNTEAFF	TGTGCCAGCAGTTACTCCAAGAACACTGAAGCTTTCTTT
-	-	TRBV2	TRBJ2-1	CASRYDEQFF	TGTGCCAGCCGCTACGATGAGCAGTTCTTC
-	-	TRBV5-1	TRBJ2-2	CASSLGGRGVGELFF	TGCGCCAGCAGCTTGGGAGGCAGGGGCGTCGGGGAGCTGTTTTTT
-	once	TRBV2	TRBJ2-7	CASSEGRYYEQYF	TGTGCCAGCAGTGAAGGCCGTTACTACGAGCAGTACTTC
TRBD1	-	TRBV5-8	TRBJ2-5	CASSFDLTGKETQYF	TGTGCCAGCAGTTTTGACCTGACAGGGAAGGAGACCCAGTACTTC
-	-	TRBV10-1	TRBJ2-2	CASSRSGTGELFF	TGCGCCAGCAGTCGATCGGGCACCGGGGAGCTGTTTTTT
TRBD1	-	TRBV30	TRBJ1-1	CAWNRQGETFF	TGTGCCTGGAACCGACAGGGGGAAACTTTCTTT
-	-	TRBV7-2	TRBJ2-7	CASSPGPLRAEQYF	TGTGCCAGCAGCCCCGGGCCCCTCCGGGCCGAGCAGTACTTC
-	-	TRBV19	TRBJ2-5	CASSSSGILQETQYF	TGTGCCAGTAGTTCATCGGGGATATTACAAGAGACCCAGTACTTC
-	-	TRBV27	TRBJ2-6	CASSLLRGANVLTF	TGTGCCAGCAGCCTATTGCGCGGGGCCAACGTCCTGACTTTC
TRBD1	-	TRBV2	TRBJ1-5	CASELQGRNQPQHF	TGTGCCAGCGAATTACAGGGGAGAAATCAGCCCCAGCATTTT
-	once	TRBV19	TRBJ2-1	CASSIPGGPDNEQFF	TGTGCCAGTAGTATTCCGGGGGGCCCGGACAATGAGCAGTTCTTC
-	-	TRBV5-1	TRBJ2-5	CASSPSPQETQYF	TGCGCCAGCAGCCCATCTCCGCAGGAGACCCAGTACTTC
-	-	TRBV30	TRBJ1-2	CARTMGYGYTF	TGTGCCAGAACCATGGGCTATGGCTACACCTTC
TRBD1	-	TRBV4-1	TRBJ2-2	CASSQKAQGAPGELFF	TGCGCCAGCAGCCAAAAGGCACAGGGGGCGCCGGGGGAGCTGTTTTTT
-	-	TRBV7-9	TRBJ2-1	CASSPQGWMFF	TGTGCCAGCAGCCCACAGGGCTGGATGTTCTTC
-	-	TRBV5-1	TRBJ2-2	CASSLAGETGELFF	TGCGCCAGCAGCTTGGCTGGGGAAACCGGGGAGCTGTTTTTT
TRBD1	-	TRBV6-1	TRBJ1-1	CASSEVNRGKTEAFF	TGTGCCAGCAGTGAAGTCAACAGGGGCAAAACTGAAGCTTTCTTT
-	few	TRBV7-9	TRBJ2-2	CASSLVREELFF	TGTGCCAGCAGCTTAGTACGGGAAGAGCTGTTTTTT
-	-	TRBV1	TRBJ1-2	CTSSQFRARDRDLYGYTF	TGCACCAGCAGCCAATTTAGGGCTAGGGACAGGGATCTGTATGGCTACACCTTC
TRBD2	-	TRBV18	TRBJ2-1	CASSPLSGGGYNEQFF	TGTGCCAGCTCACCTCTCAGCGGGGGGGGCTACAATGAGCAGTTCTTC
-	-	TRBV2	TRBJ1-1	CASSGVAGNTEAFF	TGTGCCAGCAGTGGCGTGGCGGGGAACACTGAAGCTTTCTTT
TRBD1	-	TRBV19	TRBJ1-2	CASGAGQRWSYTF	TGTGCCTCAGGCGCGGGACAGAGATGGAGCTACACCTTC
-	once	TRBV5-1	TRBJ2-1	CASSLGQPMYNEQFF	TGCGCCAGCAGCTTGGGACAGCCAATGTACAATGAGCAGTTCTTC
-	once	TRBV6-5	TRBJ1-2	CASRWQGPAGGYTF	TGTGCCAGCCGCTGGCAGGGACCGGCGGGGGGCTACACCTTC
TRBD1	-	TRBV5-1	TRBJ2-1	CASQLQGGAYNEQFF	TGCGCCAGCCAATTACAGGGGGGAGCCTACAATGAGCAGTTCTTC
-	-	TRBV7-6	TRBJ1-4	CASSLNPGEKLFF	TGTGCCAGCAGCCTAAACCCGGGTGAAAAACTGTTTTTT
-	once	TRBV2	TRBJ2-7	CASRQAQDYYEQYF	TGTGCCAGCCGGCAAGCTCAGGACTACTACGAGCAGTACTTC